This T cell receptor beta chain was identified in a study of blood T cells in healthy people across ages. The use of a sample-barcoded 5' primer and a J-beta primer mix characterized a second PCR of roughly 6 to 11 cycles. MiXCR, applied by TCRdb to the 5' RACE reads, yields one record per CDR3 protein. In the table there are 1.5 million or so distinct CDR3 sequences, approximately 38% of which are singletons. V lost 2 bases and J 1 base, leaving 15 bases between the germline ends. CDR1 is SQVTM and CDR2 is ANQGSEA in the germline V gene. The CDR3 consists of 16 residues. Sequencing was performed on blood. This clonotype was sampled from a woman in her late teens or twenties in good health. The V and J genes are TRBV29-1 and TRBJ2-1, with unresolved D. The CDR3 bases are TGCAGCGTTGAACACGGCCAGTCAAGGTCCTACAATGAGCAGTTCTTC. Residues: CSVEHGQSRSYNEQFF.